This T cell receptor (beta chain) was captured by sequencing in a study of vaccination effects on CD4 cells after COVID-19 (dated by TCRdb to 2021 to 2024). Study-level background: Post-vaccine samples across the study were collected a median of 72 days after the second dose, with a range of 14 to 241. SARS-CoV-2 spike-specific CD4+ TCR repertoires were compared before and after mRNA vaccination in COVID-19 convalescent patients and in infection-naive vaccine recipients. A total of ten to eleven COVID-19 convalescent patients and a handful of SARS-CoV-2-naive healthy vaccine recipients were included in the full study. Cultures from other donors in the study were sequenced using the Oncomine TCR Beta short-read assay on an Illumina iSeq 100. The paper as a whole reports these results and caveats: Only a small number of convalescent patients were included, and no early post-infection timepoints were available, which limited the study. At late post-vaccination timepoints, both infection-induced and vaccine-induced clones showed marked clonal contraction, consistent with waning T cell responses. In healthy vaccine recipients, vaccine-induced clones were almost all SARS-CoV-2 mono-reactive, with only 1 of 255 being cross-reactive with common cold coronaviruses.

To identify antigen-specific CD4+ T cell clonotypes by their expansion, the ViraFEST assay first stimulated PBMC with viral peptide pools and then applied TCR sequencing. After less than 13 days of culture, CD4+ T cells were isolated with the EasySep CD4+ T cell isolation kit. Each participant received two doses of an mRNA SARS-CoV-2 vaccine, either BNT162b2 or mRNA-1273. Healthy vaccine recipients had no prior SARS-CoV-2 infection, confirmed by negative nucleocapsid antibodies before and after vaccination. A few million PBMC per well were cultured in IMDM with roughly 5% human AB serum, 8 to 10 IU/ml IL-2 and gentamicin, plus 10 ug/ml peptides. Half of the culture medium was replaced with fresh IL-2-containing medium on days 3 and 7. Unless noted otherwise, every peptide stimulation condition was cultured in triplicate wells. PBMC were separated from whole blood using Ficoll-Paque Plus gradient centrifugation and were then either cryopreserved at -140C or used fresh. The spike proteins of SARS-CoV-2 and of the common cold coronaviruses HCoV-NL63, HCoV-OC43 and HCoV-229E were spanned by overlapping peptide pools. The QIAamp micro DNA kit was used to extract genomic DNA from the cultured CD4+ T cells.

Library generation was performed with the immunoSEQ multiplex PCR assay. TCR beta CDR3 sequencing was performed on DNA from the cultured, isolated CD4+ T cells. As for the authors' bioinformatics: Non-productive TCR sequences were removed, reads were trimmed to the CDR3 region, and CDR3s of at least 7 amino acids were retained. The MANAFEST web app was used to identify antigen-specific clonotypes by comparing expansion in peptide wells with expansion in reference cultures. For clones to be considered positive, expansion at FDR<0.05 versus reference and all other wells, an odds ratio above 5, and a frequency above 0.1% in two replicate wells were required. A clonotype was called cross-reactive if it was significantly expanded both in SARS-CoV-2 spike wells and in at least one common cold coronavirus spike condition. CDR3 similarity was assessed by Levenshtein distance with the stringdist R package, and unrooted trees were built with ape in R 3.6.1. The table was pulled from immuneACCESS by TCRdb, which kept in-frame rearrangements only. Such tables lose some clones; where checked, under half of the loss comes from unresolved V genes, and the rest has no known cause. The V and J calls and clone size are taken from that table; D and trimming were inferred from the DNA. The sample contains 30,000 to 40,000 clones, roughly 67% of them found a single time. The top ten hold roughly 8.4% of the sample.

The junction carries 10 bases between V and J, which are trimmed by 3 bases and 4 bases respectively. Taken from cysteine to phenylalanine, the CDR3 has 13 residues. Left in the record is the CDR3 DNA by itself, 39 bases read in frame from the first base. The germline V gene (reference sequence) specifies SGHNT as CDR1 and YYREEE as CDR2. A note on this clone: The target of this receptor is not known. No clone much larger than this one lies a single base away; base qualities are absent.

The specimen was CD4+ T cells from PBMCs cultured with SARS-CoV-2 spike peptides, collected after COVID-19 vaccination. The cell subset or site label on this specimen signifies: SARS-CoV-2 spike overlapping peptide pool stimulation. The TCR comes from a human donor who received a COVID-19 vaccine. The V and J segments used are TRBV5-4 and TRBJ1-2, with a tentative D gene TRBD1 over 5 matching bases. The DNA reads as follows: TGTGCCAGCAGCTCGCTCGGGGCCTATGGCTACACCTTC. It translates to CASSSLGAYGYTF.